This T cell receptor beta chain was identified in a study of T cell responses to AZD1222 COVID-19 vaccine. Pooling of second doses given at about 4 or about 12 weeks was done. Here immunoSEQ multiplex PCR was the method, and the copy in TCRdb shows in-frame clones only, minus some. The data hold roughly 160,000 clones, with 92% observed a single time. Broader study findings: Females made up more of the donors, who were largely white British, and clonal diversity may have come out too low. Only five or six AZD1222 recipients were seropositive at baseline. With two AZD1222 doses given, Spike-specific TCR breadth and depth both rose.

Points on this clone: Its antigen is undetermined.

This CDR3 is built from 13 residues. Germline V gives CDR1 LNHDA, CDR2 SQIVND (reference sequence). Between the trimmed V and J ends, which lost 7 bases and 3 bases, there was a span of 10 bases. This TCR came from an adult who received the AZD1222 COVID-19 vaccine. The sample consisted of peripheral blood, taken 28 days after the second AZD1222 dose. The gene calls are TRBV19 and TRBJ2-1; D perhaps matches TRBD1 (6 bases). CDR3 sequence: CASNRGFYNEQFF. The CDR3 DNA is TGTGCCAGTAATAGGGGGTTCTACAATGAGCAGTTCTTC.